This T cell receptor (beta chain) originates from a study of neurological immune-mediated disorders. V lost 0 bases and J lost 5, with 7 bases in between. The CDR3 runs to 13 residues. Germline loops: CDR1 MNHEY, CDR2 SVGAGI. TCRdb itself ran the 5' RACE reads through MiXCR, one entry per CDR3 protein. The top ten clones hold about 4% of a sample with 50,000 to 80,000 distinct CDR3 sequences, roughly 3.2% of them seen once. At least ten counts were recorded for this clonotype. The clonotype was recovered from a man between 40 and 49 years old with multiple sclerosis. The genes are TRBV6-5 and TRBJ2-5; the D is unclear. What was sequenced was PBMCs. The CDR3 sequence is CASSYSTRETQYF. As DNA, the CDR3 is TGTGCCAGCAGTTACTCGACCAGGGAGACCCAGTACTTC.